The clone carrying this T cell receptor (beta chain) has just one count. Its antigen is unidentified. These data are taken from a study of T cell responses to AZD1222 COVID-19 vaccine. The wider study: Second doses were pooled across both intervals (about 4 or about 12 weeks).

The CDR3 is 14 amino acids. With 3 bases removed from V and 1 base from J, the gap between germline ends came to 9 bases. CDR1 and CDR2 (germline): LNHDA, SQIVND (reference sequence). Study findings and constraints: Baseline testing showed seropositivity in only six AZD1222 recipients. Most donors were white British and more were female, and clonal diversity was possibly underestimated.

Assay used: immunoSEQ multiplex PCR; TCRdb lists only in-frame clones, some missing. This repertoire shows about 150,000 clones, 92% found once; its top ten account for around 2.3%. Specimen: peripheral blood, collected on day 0 of AZD1222 vaccination. This sequence was found in an adult in good health. The gene calls are TRBV19 and TRBJ1-1; weak D call: TRBD1 (5 bases). As DNA, the CDR3 is TGTGCCAGTAGTATTGAGGGACGGAACACTGAAGCTTTCTTT. It is translated as CASSIEGRNTEAFF.